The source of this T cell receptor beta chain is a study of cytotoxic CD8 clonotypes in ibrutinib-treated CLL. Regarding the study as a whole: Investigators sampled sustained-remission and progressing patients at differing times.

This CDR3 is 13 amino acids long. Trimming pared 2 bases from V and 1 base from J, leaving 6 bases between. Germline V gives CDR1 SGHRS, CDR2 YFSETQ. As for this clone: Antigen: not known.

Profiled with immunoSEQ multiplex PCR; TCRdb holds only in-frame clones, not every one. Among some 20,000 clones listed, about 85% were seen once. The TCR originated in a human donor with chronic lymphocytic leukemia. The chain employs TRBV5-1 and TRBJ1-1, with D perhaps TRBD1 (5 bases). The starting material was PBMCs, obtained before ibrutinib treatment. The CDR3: CASSFDRNTEAFF. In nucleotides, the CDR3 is TGCGCCAGCAGCTTCGACAGGAACACTGAAGCTTTCTTT.